This T cell receptor (beta chain) was sequenced in a study of patients and donors after allogeneic stem cell transplantation. Between the trimmed V and J ends, which lost 2 bases and 7 bases, there was a span of 18 bases. Per the germline V gene, CDR1 is MNHEY and CDR2 is SVGEGT. The CDR3 totals 16 residues. TCRdb re-derived calls from the RT-PCR reads in MiXCR, one entry per CDR3 protein. This repertoire shows under 200,000 distinct CDR3 sequences, about 30% found once; its top ten account for around 3.2%. The rearrangement links TRBV6-2 or TRBV6-3 to TRBJ2-1; D is possibly TRBD2 (6 bases). Sequenced input: blood, either unsorted or a sorted T cell fraction (not recorded which). This receptor was identified in a human donor who was either an allogeneic HSCT recipient or a stem cell or donor lymphocyte infusion donor (not recorded which). It is not recorded whose cells these are; they may come from a transplant donor. The CDR3: CASSYRSGPPRNEQFF. Written as DNA, the CDR3 is TGTGCCAGCAGTTACCGAAGCGGGCCCCCGAGGAATGAGCAGTTCTTC.